This T cell receptor beta chain was captured by sequencing in a study of blood T cell repertoires in COVID-19. Across the whole study: The United States, Italy and Spain were the sources of the acute and convalescent COVID-19 samples.

The data were produced by immunoSEQ multiplex PCR, yet TCRdb's version contains in-frame clones alone and is incomplete. In the table there are roughly 330,000 clones, 70% to 90% of which are singletons. V shed 2 bases and J 7 bases; nucleotides not matched to a gene: 4. Germline V CDR1 and CDR2: MDHEN, SYDVKM. The CDR3 has 13 residues. The sequencing input was peripheral blood. The sequence derives from a woman between 45 and 65 years old with active or convalescent COVID-19. The rearrangement joins TRBV28 to TRBJ1-2; 7 bases are a match to TRBD1. CDR3 region: CASSLPGTVGYTF. CDR3 nucleotides: TGTGCCAGCAGTTTACCCGGGACAGTTGGCTACACCTTC.